The T cell receptor (beta chain) under discussion was sequenced for a study of blood T cell repertoires in COVID-19. Study information: PBMCs, B-cell-depleted T cells, or T cells provided the cDNA or gDNA that made up the material.

Participants' own reports of clinical history determined their cohort assignment. Generated by immunoSEQ multiplex PCR, the TCRdb table keeps only in-frame clones and is missing some. The sample comprises about 220,000 clones, about 86% of which are singletons, and under 15% rests with the top ten. The ends lost 0 bases at V and 2 bases at J; junction bases unmatched: 9. Germline values: CDR1 LGHNA, CDR2 YSLEER. The length of the CDR3 is 18 residues. The TCR originated in a woman aged 45-65 years with acute COVID-19. This rearrangement joins TRBV4-3 to TRBJ2-2, with 7 bases matching TRBD2. The source material was PBMCs or T cells enriched from blood (not recorded which). CDR3 region: CASSQDGPSGENTGELFF. CDR3 sequence (DNA): TGCGCCAGCAGCCAAGATGGACCTAGCGGAGAAAACACCGGGGAGCTGTTTTTT.